Listed here are 27 T cell receptor beta chains from one sample, sequenced in a study of cytomegalovirus exposure and HLA in healthy donors. Both 60 Vbeta primers and 13 Jbeta primers went into the PCR. TCRdb's table, derived via immunoSEQ multiplex PCR, lists solely in-frame clones and lacks some. The sample includes over 85,000 clones, just over 75% of them seen just once. The sample consisted of PBMCs. The origin of the receptors is a man aged 25 to 40 in good health and CMV-seropositive.

This chain uses TRBV2 with TRBJ2-5; D is possibly TRBD2 (7 bases). Gene TRBJ2-7 matches the end of the DNA better, so the J call may be wrong. Germline loops: CDR1 SNHLY, CDR2 FYNNEI. The CDR3 spans 16 residues. The CDR3 loop reads CASSKGGPNSSYEQYF. Here the CDR3 DNA reads TGTGCCAGCAGCAAGGGGGGGCCGAACAGCTCCTACGAGCAGTACTTC.

V is TRBV19 and J is TRBJ2-2, with TRBD2 matching 12 bases. CDR3 length equals 17 residues. Germline CDR1 and CDR2: LNHDA and SQIVND (reference sequence). The trim removed 2 bases at V and 4 bases at J, leaving 5 bases unmatched. For the CDR3, the DNA is TGTGCCAGTAGTATAATGGGACTAGCGGGCCCCACCGGGGAGCTGTTTTTT. Amino acid sequence: CASSIMGLAGPTGELFF.

The rearrangement links TRBV5-1 to TRBJ2-1, with TRBD2 identical over 8 bases. The ends lost 0 bases at V and 5 bases at J; junction bases unmatched: 7. CDR3 length: 16 amino acids. CDR1 is SGHRS and CDR2 is YFSETQ in the germline V gene. CDR3 DNA: TGCGCCAGCAGCTTGGTCGTCAGCGGGGGTAACAATGAGCAGTTCTTC. This encodes CASSLVVSGGNNEQFF.

The chain combines TRBV30 with TRBJ2-3; 8 bases align to TRBD2. CDR1 is GTSNPN, CDR2 SVGIG, per germline (reference sequence). The CDR3 contains 14 residues. Germline trimming cut 2 bases from V and 7 bases from J; bases unmatched to any gene: 8. CDR3 residues: CAWSPRGGRNTQYF. CDR3 DNA: TGTGCCTGGAGTCCCCGGGGGGGCCGGAATACGCAGTATTTT.

V gene TRBV11-3 combines with J gene TRBJ2-1; D call uncertain. Germline V gene sequence: CDR1 SGHNT, CDR2 YENEEA. The CDR3 spans 12 residues. The ends were cut back, 2 bases at V and 5 bases at J, with 4 bases in the middle. The CDR3 bases are TGTGCCAGCAGCTTACAGGACAATGAGCAGTTCTTC. The encoded protein is CASSLQDNEQFF.

This clone was counted a few times. The J gene is TRBJ2-5, the V gene TRBV5-8; 8 bases align to TRBD2. With 4 bases clipped from V and 7 bases from J, the junction kept 12 bases outside the gene matches. Germline V gene lookup returns CDR1 SGHTS and CDR2 YDEGEE. There are 15 residues in the CDR3. The CDR3 bases are TGTGCCAGCAGCCATCGACACAGCCGGGGGGGGACCCAGTACTTC. Amino acids: CASSHRHSRGGTQYF.

The chain links TRBV9 to TRBJ2-5, with D hard to call. The CDR3 is made up of 12 amino acids. Trimming removed 2 bases at V and 5 bases at J, with 7 bases between. Germline V gene data show CDR1 as SGDLS and CDR2 as YYNGEE. The CDR3 nucleotides are TGTGCCAGCAGCGTGGGCCAGGAGACCCAGTACTTC. Its protein is CASSVGQETQYF.

The rearrangement links TRBV27 to TRBJ2-5, with 8 bases fitting TRBD1. The J call may be in error: the DNA end matches TRBJ2-7 better. Germline CDR1 reads MNHEY; CDR2 reads SMNVEV (reference sequence). The CDR3 covers 13 residues. CDR3: CASSLRTGYEQYF. The CDR3 bases are TGTGCCAGCAGTTTGAGGACAGGGTACGAGCAGTACTTC.

This chain joins TRBV27 and TRBJ1-2; 11 bases agree with TRBD1. The CDR3 runs 14 residues. Germline-derived CDR1 and CDR2 are MNHEY and SMNVEV (reference sequence). Trimming removed 6 bases from V and 3 bases from J; junction bases left unmatched: 3. The CDR3 loop is CASSWDRGDYGYTF. In DNA, the CDR3 is TGTGCCAGCAGCTGGGACAGGGGGGACTATGGCTACACCTTC.

The chain employs TRBV7-7 and TRBJ2-7, with 10 bases matching TRBD1. Germline CDR1 SSHAT, CDR2 FNYEAQ (reference sequence). CDR3 length equals 13 residues. With 6 bases clipped from V and 3 bases from J, the junction kept 2 bases outside the gene matches. CDR3 coding DNA: TGTGCCAGCAGTCGGGACAGGGGCTACGAGCAGTACTTC. Residues: CASSRDRGYEQYF.

This clone was seen just once. The V and J genes are TRBV28 and TRBJ1-3, with D perhaps TRBD1 (5 bases). The CDR3 has 13 residues. The germline V and J ends were trimmed by 6 bases and 2 bases, with 8 bases remaining between them. From germline, CDR1 is MDHEN and CDR2 SYDVKM. The CDR3 region is CASSPTAGNTIYF. CDR3 coding DNA: TGTGCCAGCAGCCCGACAGCTGGAAACACCATATATTTT.

The chain recombines TRBV6-1 with TRBJ2-7; 7 nucleotides line up with TRBD2. Germline CDR1 is MNHNS and CDR2 is SASEGT. V was pared by 5 bases and J by 2 bases, with 6 bases of the junction left unmatched. This CDR3 region has 14 residues. The CDR3 DNA follows: TGTGCCAGCAGTTCCCCTCGGGGGGCCTACGAGCAGTACTTC. This encodes CASSSPRGAYEQYF.

J is TRBJ1-2 and V is TRBV4-1; D unclear. Germline CDR1 and CDR2: MGHRA and YSYEKL. V was clipped by 0 bases and J by 2 bases, with 10 bases between them. CDR3 size: 15 residues. For the CDR3, the DNA is TGCGCCAGCAGCCAAGACCCGGGTATCAACTATGGCTACACCTTC. Protein: CASSQDPGINYGYTF.

The V and J genes are TRBV7-9 and TRBJ2-2; D perhaps matches TRBD2 (6 bases). Germline V gene sequence: CDR1 SEHNR, CDR2 FQNEAQ (reference sequence). V lost 5 bases and J lost 7, with 20 bases in between. CDR3 size: 16 residues. The CDR3 here is CASSPYPRLGGGELFF. The CDR3 nucleotides read TGTGCCAGCAGCCCCTACCCCCGCCTCGGGGGCGGGGAGCTGTTTTTT.

The V and J genes are TRBV14 and TRBJ1-6, with 9 bases aligning to TRBD1. This CDR3 has 17 amino acids. CDR1 is SGHDN, CDR2 FVKESK, per germline. With 2 bases clipped from V and 10 bases from J, the junction kept 12 bases outside the gene matches. The CDR3 region is CASSQLPTGGLRSPLHF. CDR3 nucleotide sequence: TGTGCCAGCAGCCAACTCCCCACAGGGGGCTTGAGGTCACCCCTCCACTTT.

The chain combines TRBV5-5 with TRBJ2-7, with TRBD1 matching 9 bases. The CDR3 totals 15 residues. Germline loops: CDR1 SGHKS, CDR2 YYEKEE (reference sequence). Trimming cost V 0 bases and J 3 bases; bases outside gene matches: 4. CDR3: CASSLAGTGNYEQYF. Written as DNA, the CDR3 is TGTGCCAGCAGCTTGGCCGGGACAGGGAACTACGAGCAGTACTTC. Full variable domain (remainder filled in from reference TRBV5-5 and TRBJ2-7): DAGVTQSPTHLIKTRGQQVTLRCSPISGHKSVSWYQQVLGQGPQFIFQYYEKEERGRGNFPDRFSARQFPNYSSELNVNALLLGDSALYLCASSLAGTGNYEQYFGPGTRLTVT.

This clone was picked up one time. V gene TRBV19 combines with J gene TRBJ1-6, with 7 bases that match TRBD1. With V trimmed by 4 bases and J by 9 bases, 6 bases remained unmatched. The CDR3 runs 14 residues. Looked up from germline, CDR1 is LNHDA and CDR2 is SQIVND (reference sequence). The CDR3 nucleotides are TGTGCCAGTAGTAAAGAGGGACAGCGTTCACCCCTCCACTTT. This encodes CASSKEGQRSPLHF. Using reference TRBV19 and TRBJ1-6 for the parts outside the CDR3, the full variable domain is DGGITQSPKYLFRKEGQNVTLSCEQNLNHDAMYWYRQDPGQGLRLIYYSQIVNDFQKGDIAEGYSVSREKKESFPLTVTSAQKNPTAFYLCASSKEGQRSPLHFGNGTRLTVT.

The chain couples TRBV28 to TRBJ2-5, with a tentative D call TRBD1 (5 bases). The CDR3 is 15 residues long. V dropped 3 bases and J dropped 4 bases, with 15 bases sitting between them. CDR1 MDHEN and CDR2 SYDVKM come from the germline V gene. The CDR3 protein is CASSLWGRGGETQYF. As DNA, the CDR3 is TGTGCCAGCAGTTTGTGGGGTAGGGGTGGAGAGACCCAGTACTTC.

The chain has TRBV2 and TRBJ1-2; 10 positions match TRBD1. The CDR3 has 14 amino acids. The germline V gene encodes CDR1 SNHLY and CDR2 FYNNEI. V gave up 4 bases and J gave up 4 bases; unmatched junction bases: 3. The CDR3 DNA is TGTGCCAGCAGTGGGGGGACAGGGGCCTATGGCTACACCTTC. Its translation is CASSGGTGAYGYTF.

This chain joins TRBV5-8 and TRBJ2-3; 9 nucleotides match TRBD2. V was pared by 2 bases and J by 1 base, with 2 bases of the junction left unmatched. The CDR3 is 15 residues long. Germline V gene lookup returns CDR1 SGHTS and CDR2 YDEGEE. This CDR3 is CASSLRTSGTDTQYF. In DNA, the CDR3 is TGTGCCAGCAGCTTAAGGACTAGCGGCACAGATACGCAGTATTTT.

The chain uses TRBV7-9 and TRBJ2-7; the D gene is possibly TRBD1 (6 bases). Germline assignment: CDR1 SEHNR and CDR2 FQNEAQ (reference sequence). The CDR3 is made up of 15 amino acids. V lost 5 bases to trimming and J lost 3 bases, with 17 bases between them. CDR3 bases: TGTGCCAGCAGCGTACAGGGTTCCCAAAGCTACGAGCAGTACTTC. Encoded protein: CASSVQGSQSYEQYF.

This sequence joins TRBV11-2 and TRBJ2-2, with a tentative D call TRBD1 (5 bases). CDR1 and CDR2 from the germline V gene are SGHAT and FQNNGV. This CDR3 is built from 17 residues. Trimming removed 1 base from V and 5 bases from J, with 17 bases in between. CDR3 in DNA: TGTGCCAGCAGCTTAGTGGGCCGGGCAGGGCGGACCGGGGAGCTGTTTTTT. It yields the protein CASSLVGRAGRTGELFF.

This rearrangement joins TRBV4-1 to TRBJ2-7, with D possibly matching TRBD2 (5 bases). V lost 1 base to trimming and J lost 2 bases, with 9 bases between them. Germline CDR1 is MGHRA and CDR2 is YSYEKL. The CDR3 length is 14 residues. The CDR3, as DNA: TGCGCCAGCAGCCAAGGGTGGGGAGCCTACGAGCAGTACTTC. Its protein product is CASSQGWGAYEQYF.

The chain joins TRBV7-9 to TRBJ2-7; 7 nucleotides agree with TRBD1. The trim removed 5 bases at V and 6 bases at J, leaving 10 bases unmatched. Germline loops: CDR1 SEHNR, CDR2 FQNEAQ (reference sequence). The CDR3 has 14 amino acids. CDR3 residues: CASSRRGTVPEQYF. CDR3 nucleotides: TGTGCCAGCAGCAGGCGTGGGACAGTTCCCGAGCAGTACTTC.

The chain recombines TRBV28 with TRBJ2-7; D gene ambiguous. The germline gives CDR1 MDHEN, CDR2 SYDVKM. The CDR3 length is 16 residues. V was cut by 6 bases and J by 0 bases, with 18 bases left in between. Here the CDR3 DNA reads TGTGCCAGCAGATCTTTACTCGTAGTAACCTCCTACGAGCAGTACTTC. It codes for CASRSLLVVTSYEQYF.

The chain recombines TRBV7-2 with TRBJ1-1, with 7 bases aligning to TRBD1. The CDR3 spans 14 residues. The germline CDR1 and CDR2 sequences are SGHTA and FQGNSA. Germline trimming cut 3 bases from V and 6 bases from J; bases unmatched to any gene: 7. DNA for the CDR3: TGTGCCAGCAGCTTCTCACAGGGGCAAGCTGAAGCTTTCTTT. This sequence encodes CASSFSQGQAEAFF.

The count of this clone is one. The chain carries TRBV2 and TRBJ1-5; TRBD1 agrees at 12 bases. Germline V gives CDR1 SNHLY, CDR2 FYNNEI. With 0 bases clipped from V and 7 bases from J, the junction kept 4 bases outside the gene matches. The CDR3 totals 16 residues. In nucleotides, the CDR3 is TGTGCCAGCAGTGAAGCGCTGGGACAGGGGGCGCAGCCCCAGCATTTT. Amino acids: CASSEALGQGAQPQHF.